The clone carrying this T cell receptor beta chain has more than one count but fewer than ten. The sample is drawn from a study of patients and donors after allogeneic stem cell transplantation. TCRdb itself ran the RT-PCR reads through MiXCR, one entry per CDR3 protein. The sample records about 230,000 distinct CDR3 sequences, roughly 13% being singletons. Trimming cost V 1 base and J 7 bases, with 5 bases left between them. The CDR3 totals 12 residues. CDR1 is SGHTA, CDR2 FQGNSA, per germline. The receptor comes from a human donor who was either an allogeneic HSCT recipient or a stem cell or donor lymphocyte infusion donor (not recorded which). It is not recorded whose cells these are; they may come from a transplant donor. The V call is TRBV7-2, the J call TRBJ1-5; no clear D. Input material: blood, either unsorted or a sorted T cell fraction (not recorded which). CDR3 DNA: TGTGCCAGCAGCTTAGATAAGCAGCCCCAGCATTTT. Translation: CASSLDKQPQHF.